Below, one T cell receptor (beta chain) is given with its context. As yet, its antigen is unknown. This CDR3 is built from 16 residues. Germline V lookup: CDR1 MDHEN, CDR2 SYDVKM. V was cut by 2 bases and J by 2 bases, with 16 bases left in between. The data were obtained in a study of shared clonotypes between healthy human individuals. The data were produced by immunoSEQ multiplex PCR, yet TCRdb's version contains in-frame clones alone and is incomplete. The sample includes over a million clones, approximately 80% seen only once; the top ten take 0.4% to 0.55%. Overall study results and limits: Compared with clonotypes that all four donors shared, non-shared clonotypes had lower generation probabilities. What naive subsets generally showed was a larger estimated richness than memory subsets showed. Shared clonotypes: roughly 4.5% naive CD4, roughly 3.8% naive CD8, 2.3% memory CD4, 0.4% to 0.5% memory CD8.

The source material was memory CD4+ T cells from PBMCs. Subset described: CD45RA-negative fraction. V is TRBV28 and J is TRBJ2-7; perhaps TRBD1 as D (5 bases). This receptor was obtained from a man between 18 and 35 years old in good health. Some clones in this sample may be carry-over from other donors' samples. CDR3 nucleotides: TGTGCCAGCAGTTTAAATCAGGGAAGGGGAACCTACGAGCAGTACTTC. It codes for CASSLNQGRGTYEQYF.